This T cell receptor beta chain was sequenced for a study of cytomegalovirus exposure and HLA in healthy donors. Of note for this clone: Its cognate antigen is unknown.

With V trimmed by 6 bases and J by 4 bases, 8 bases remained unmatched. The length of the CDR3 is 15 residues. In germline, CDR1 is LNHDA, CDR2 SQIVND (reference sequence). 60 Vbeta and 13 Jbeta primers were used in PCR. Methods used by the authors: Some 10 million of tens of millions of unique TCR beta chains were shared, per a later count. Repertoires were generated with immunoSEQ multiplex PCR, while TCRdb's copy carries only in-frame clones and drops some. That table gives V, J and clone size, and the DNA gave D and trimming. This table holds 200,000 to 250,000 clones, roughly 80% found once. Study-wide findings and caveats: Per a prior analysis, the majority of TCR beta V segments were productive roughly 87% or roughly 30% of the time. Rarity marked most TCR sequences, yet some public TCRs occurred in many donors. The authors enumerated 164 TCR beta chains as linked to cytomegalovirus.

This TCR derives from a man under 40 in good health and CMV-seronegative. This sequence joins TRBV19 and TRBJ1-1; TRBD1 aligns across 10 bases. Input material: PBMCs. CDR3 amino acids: CASSPDRGRFTEAFF. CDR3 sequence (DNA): TGTGCCAGTAGCCCCGACAGGGGGCGTTTCACTGAAGCTTTCTTT.